The 19 T cell receptor beta chains listed next were all sequenced from one sample in a study of cytomegalovirus exposure and HLA in healthy donors. PCR involved 60 Vbeta and 13 Jbeta primers. Clones were sequenced by immunoSEQ multiplex PCR, and TCRdb holds only the in-frame ones, with some missing. Among around 150,000 clones listed, about 83% were seen once. The sequenced material came from PBMCs. The receptors shown here come from a young woman in good health and CMV-seronegative.

This clone was found once. The V call is TRBV10-3, the J call TRBJ2-5; D is uncertain. Between the trimmed V and J ends, which lost 6 bases and 4 bases, there was a span of 12 bases. CDR3 size: 13 residues. Germline-derived CDR1 and CDR2 are ENHRY and SYGVKD. CDR3 nucleotides: TGTGCCATCAGCACACCAACCCCAGAGACCCAGTACTTC. This gives the protein CAISTPTPETQYF.

The chain is built from TRBV4-3 and TRBJ2-4, with D perhaps TRBD2 (5 bases). The germline V and J ends were trimmed by 1 base and 8 bases, with 12 bases remaining between them. The CDR3 runs to 14 residues. CDR1 is LGHNA and CDR2 is YSLEER in the germline V gene. Here the CDR3 reads CASSQAEGPYIQYF. CDR3 DNA: TGCGCCAGCAGCCAAGCAGAGGGTCCATACATTCAGTACTTC.

This chain uses TRBV5-1 with TRBJ2-7; TRBD2 is a possible D gene (6 bases). The germline V and J ends were trimmed by 6 bases and 5 bases, with 15 bases remaining between them. Germline CDR1 SGHRS, CDR2 YFSETQ. This CDR3 region has 13 residues. For the CDR3, the DNA is TGCGCCAGCACCAACCTGGAGGGCCACGAGCAGTACTTC. The encoded protein is CASTNLEGHEQYF.

This clone appeared a single time. Germline is not matched at one junction end, which may reflect a read error. In the same sample, other DNA sequences code for this CDR3. The chain is built from TRBV2 and TRBJ1-2; 9 bases are a match to TRBD1. The CDR3 contains 15 residues. Germline V lookup: CDR1 SNHLY, CDR2 FYNNEI. The CDR3, as DNA: TGTGCCAGCAGCGAAGATAGGACAGGGGAGGATGGCTACACCTTC. It yields the protein CASSEDRTGEDGYTF. Full variable domain (remainder filled in from reference TRBV2 and TRBJ1-2): EPEVTQTPSHQVTQMGQEVILRCVPISNHLYFYWYRQILGQKVEFLVSFYNNEISEKSEIFDDQFSVERPDGSNFTLKIRSTKLEDSAMYFCASSEDRTGEDGYTFGSGTRLTVV.

The V call is TRBV5-1, the J call TRBJ2-1; 8 bases agree with TRBD2. Germline V gene data show CDR1 as SGHRS and CDR2 as YFSETQ. V dropped 4 bases and J dropped 10; count of bases not matched to a gene: 4. The CDR3 spans 12 residues. The DNA of the CDR3 is TGCGCCAGCAGCCCGGGGGGGGAGGAGCAGTTCTTC. This codes for CASSPGGEEQFF.

The V and J genes are TRBV19 and TRBJ2-5, with TRBD1 matching over 11 bases. J gave up 5 bases and V 6 bases, and 5 bases lay outside the gene matches. Germline V gives CDR1 LNHDA, CDR2 SQIVND (reference sequence). This CDR3 spans 14 amino acids. CDR3 protein: CASRDRGQGETQYF. CDR3 bases: TGTGCCAGTAGGGACAGGGGGCAAGGGGAGACCCAGTACTTC.

This sequence joins TRBV5-1 and TRBJ2-1; TRBD2 matches 7 bases. J gave up 1 base and V 0 bases, and 1 base lay outside the gene matches. Germline CDR1 reads SGHRS; CDR2 reads YFSETQ. The CDR3 length is 15 residues. This CDR3 is CASSLDGGSYNEQFF. CDR3 bases: TGCGCCAGCAGCTTGGACGGGGGGTCCTACAATGAGCAGTTCTTC. Supplemented by reference TRBV5-1 and TRBJ2-1, the full variable domain reads KAGVTQTPRYLIKTRGQQVTLSCSPISGHRSVSWYQQTPGQGLQFLFEYFSETQRNKGNFPGRFSGRQFSNSRSEMNVSTLELGDSALYLCASSLDGGSYNEQFFGPGTRLTVL.

This CDR3 reads CASRRRVGTEGYTF. For the CDR3, the DNA is TGTGCCAGCAGAAGGAGGGTAGGGACGGAAGGCTACACCTTC. V usage is TRBV6-5 and J usage is TRBJ1-2; the D gene is possibly TRBD1 (5 bases). The CDR3 is made up of 14 amino acids. The germline CDR1 and CDR2 sequences are MNHEY and SVGAGI. Trimming shortened V by 6 bases and J by 8 bases, and 19 bases separated the two germline ends.

The chain uses TRBV4-3 and TRBJ1-4, with 9 bases identical to TRBD1. The CDR3 is 16 amino acids. Germline assignment: CDR1 LGHNA and CDR2 YSLEER. Germline trimming cut 0 bases from V and 8 bases from J; bases unmatched to any gene: 7. CDR3 bases: TGCGCCAGCAGCCAAGACAGGGACAGGGAGGACGAAAAACTGTTTTTT. Translation gives CASSQDRDREDEKLFF.

Of note for this clone: The sample carries other DNA sequences with the same CDR3. The chain employs TRBV4-3 and TRBJ1-1; possible D gene TRBD1, 5 bases. The length of the CDR3 is 15 residues. Trimming removed 4 bases from V and 0 bases from J, with 12 bases in between. CDR1 and CDR2 (germline): LGHNA, YSLEER. The CDR3 sequence: CASSPALGLNTEAFF. The CDR3 DNA is TGCGCCAGCAGCCCCGCTCTGGGGCTGAACACTGAAGCTTTCTTT.

J is TRBJ2-1 and V is TRBV4-2; perhaps TRBD2 as D (7 bases). This CDR3 has 18 amino acids. Trimming removed 0 bases from V and 4 bases from J, with 19 bases in between. Per germline, CDR1 LGHNA and CDR2 YNFKEQ. The DNA for the CDR3 is TGTGCCAGCAGCCAAGAGGGGGGGCGTGGGAGCGGGTACAATGAGCAGTTCTTC. Residues: CASSQEGGRGSGYNEQFF.

The V gene is TRBV9, the J gene TRBJ2-7; 7 bases fit TRBD2. The CDR3 has 15 amino acids. Germline CDR1 is SGDLS and CDR2 is YYNGEE. With V trimmed by 4 bases and J by 1 base, 8 bases remained unmatched. The CDR3 nucleotides are TGTGCCAGCAGCCCCCCTAGCGGCCCATCCTACGAGCAGTACTTC. As protein: CASSPPSGPSYEQYF.

CDR3 sequence: CASTSPGLADRTDTQYF. As DNA, the CDR3 is TGTGCCAGCACAAGCCCGGGACTAGCGGATCGCACAGATACGCAGTATTTT. V gene TRBV27 combines with J gene TRBJ2-3; TRBD2 agrees at 11 bases. This CDR3 region has 17 residues. V lost 7 bases and J lost 1; bases outside the gene matches: 10. Germline CDR1 MNHEY, CDR2 SMNVEV (reference sequence).

V usage is TRBV4-1 and J usage is TRBJ1-1; 9 bases match TRBD1. J gave up 10 bases and V 0 bases, and 9 bases lay outside the gene matches. The CDR3 runs to 15 residues. Looked up from germline, CDR1 is MGHRA and CDR2 is YSYEKL. The CDR3, as DNA: TGCGCCAGCAGCCAAGAGGAACAGGGGGCCACCCCAGCTTTCTTT. It yields the protein CASSQEEQGATPAFF.

The chain employs TRBV27 and TRBJ1-5; 11 bases agree with TRBD1. Germline V CDR1 and CDR2: MNHEY, SMNVEV (reference sequence). The CDR3 sequence is 14 residues long. The trim removed 6 bases at V and 11 bases at J, leaving 9 bases unmatched. The CDR3 DNA reads TGTGCCAGCAGCCCCGGGACAGGGGGTATGTCCCAGCATTTT. Its protein product is CASSPGTGGMSQHF.

This clone has a single count. The J gene is TRBJ2-1, the V gene TRBV11-2; 12 bases line up with TRBD2. Trimming took 6 bases from V and 2 from J; bases not matched to a gene: 5. This CDR3 region has 16 residues. CDR1 and CDR2 from the germline V gene are SGHAT and FQNNGV. CDR3 protein: CASSSGLAGPYNEQFF. The DNA of the CDR3 is TGTGCCAGCAGTTCCGGACTAGCGGGACCCTACAATGAGCAGTTCTTC. Combining the CDR3 with reference TRBV11-2 and TRBJ2-1 gives the whole variable domain EAGVAQSPRYKIIEKRQSVAFWCNPISGHATLYWYQQILGQGPKLLIQFQNNGVVDDSQLPKDRFSAERLKGVDSTLKIQPAKLEDSAVYLCASSSGLAGPYNEQFFGPGTRLTVL.

The V and J genes are TRBV5-4 and TRBJ2-5, with a possible D match to TRBD2 (6 bases). This CDR3 is 13 amino acids long. Germline values: CDR1 SGHNT, CDR2 YYREEE (reference sequence). With 4 bases removed from V and 3 bases from J, the gap between germline ends came to 10 bases. The CDR3 sequence is CASSNRTKETQYF. CDR3 in DNA: TGTGCCAGCAGCAATCGGACTAAAGAGACCCAGTACTTC.

The gene calls are TRBV28 and TRBJ2-7, with 13 bases aligning to TRBD2. This CDR3 has 15 residues. Germline assignment: CDR1 MDHEN and CDR2 SYDVKM. After removal of 6 bases from V and 2 bases from J, the junction contained 4 bases not matched to a gene. In nucleotides, the CDR3 is TGTGCCAGCAGCCGGGGACTAGCGGGGCCCTACGAGCAGTACTTC. Protein sequence: CASSRGLAGPYEQYF.

V is TRBV15 and J is TRBJ1-2; 9 bases are a match to TRBD1. The CDR3 totals 14 residues. V shed 5 bases and J 12 bases; nucleotides not matched to a gene: 13. Looked up from germline, CDR1 is LNHNV and CDR2 is YYDKDF (reference sequence). The CDR3 DNA reads TGTGCCACCAGCCCCCCTGAGGGACAGGGTGGAAACACCTTC. Translating gives CATSPPEGQGGNTF.